These T cell receptor beta chains were read from a single sample in a study of beta chain features in type 1 diabetes. Produced via immunoSEQ multiplex PCR; TCRdb's table is partial and in-frame only. The data contain over 650,000 clones, over 12% of them singletons. The material sequenced was naive CD4+ T cells from blood. All receptors come from a young man with type 1 diabetes. CDR3s include the opening cysteine and the closing phenylalanine or tryptophan. The D gene is left open where the match is weak. The size entry is marked missing in some rows and otherwise reads once, few, many or a size class.

TRBJ2-3 - TRBV9 - TGTGCCAGCAGCGGCGGGGCCCCCGGCGGTACGCAGTATTTT CASSGGAPGGTQYF
TRBJ1-4 TRBD1 TRBV15 - TGTGCCACCAGCAGGAACCCCTGGGGACAGGGACGTGAAAAACTGTTTTTT CATSRNPWGQGREKLFF
TRBJ1-2 TRBD1 TRBV11-2 - TGTGCCAGCAGCTTAGACCCGGGACAGGGGTTGAACTATGGCTACACCTTC CASSLDPGQGLNYGYTF
TRBJ2-7 TRBD1 TRBV5-1 few TGCGCCTCCGGACAGGGCTCAGGAGGCTACGAGCAGTACTTC CASGQGSGGYEQYF
TRBJ2-5 TRBD2 TRBV15 - TGTGCCACCGGTGTAAACGGGGGGACCAAAGAGACCCAGTACTTC CATGVNGGTKETQYF
TRBJ2-1 TRBD1 TRBV13 - TGTGCCAGCAGCTTAGGTTTGAGGGACAGGGTAATAGGTGAGCAGTTCTTC CASSLGLRDRVIGEQFF
TRBJ1-6 - TRBV29-1 - TGCAGCGTGGGACATGAGAGTAATTCACCCCTCCACTTT CSVGHESNSPLHF
TRBJ2-7 TRBD1 TRBV18 - TGTGCCAGCTCACCGCTGCTCCGGGACAGCGAGGAGCAGTACTTC CASSPLLRDSEEQYF
TRBJ1-6 TRBD1 TRBV29-1 few TGCAGCGTTGGGGACAGGGGGCCCCTCCACTTT CSVGDRGPLHF
TRBJ2-7 TRBD1 TRBV19 - TGTGCCACCCAGACAGGGGTTGTCGACGAGCAGTACTTC CATQTGVVDEQYF
TRBJ1-1 - TRBV5-1 - TGCGCCAGCAGCTTGAACCATGGCACTGAAGCTTTCTTT CASSLNHGTEAFF
TRBJ1-1 - TRBV5-6 few TGTGCCAGCAGCCCGGGGACGGGGTTCACTGAAGCTTTCTTT CASSPGTGFTEAFF
TRBJ2-4 - TRBV6-1 - TGTGCCAGCAGTGAAGGTTTAGGGATTGACCAAAACATTCAGTACTTC CASSEGLGIDQNIQYF
TRBJ2-7 TRBD1 TRBV30 - TGTGCCTGGAGATGGGGACAGAGCTCCTACGAGCAGTACTTC CAWRWGQSSYEQYF
TRBJ2-3 TRBD2 TRBV2 - TGTGCCAGCAGTCGACTGGCTAGCGGGTTTCGTCTATCAGATACGCAGTATTTT CASSRLASGFRLSDTQYF
TRBJ2-2 - TRBV4-3 - TGCGCCAGCAGCCAAGTCAACAGCGTCGCCGGGGAGCTGTTTTTT CASSQVNSVAGELFF
TRBJ2-1 - TRBV11-2 few TGTGCCAGCAGCTTCGGGCAGGTTAATGAGCAGTTCTTC CASSFGQVNEQFF
TRBJ2-2 TRBD2 TRBV5-1 - TGCGCCTCCGGGACTAACCTGAACACCGGGGAGCTGTTTTTT CASGTNLNTGELFF
TRBJ2-7 - TRBV4-1 few TGCGCCAGCAGCCAGGGACCCACGACTAACTACGAGCAGTACTTC CASSQGPTTNYEQYF
TRBJ2-1 - TRBV10-3 - TGTGCCATCAGTGAGCAACAGGGAGAGCCCCATGAGCAGTTCTTC CAISEQQGEPHEQFF
TRBJ1-2 - TRBV2 - TGTGCCAGCAGTGATGGGGCTAGGGGGAACTATGGCTACACCTTC CASSDGARGNYGYTF
TRBJ2-6 - TRBV30 - TGTGCCTGGAGCCATCTTGTTGGGGCCAACGTCCTGACTTTC CAWSHLVGANVLTF
TRBJ1-1 - TRBV7-3 few TGTGCCAGCAGCTTACCGACAGGACCTAACACTGAAGCTTTCTTT CASSLPTGPNTEAFF
TRBJ1-4 TRBD1 TRBV28 few TGTGCCAGCAGACCAAACAACAGGGGGCGCGTAGGAAAACTGTTTTTT CASRPNNRGRVGKLFF
TRBJ1-6 - TRBV28 - TGTGCCAGCAGCGGTGGTTCACCCCTCCACTTT CASSGGSPLHF
TRBJ2-1 - TRBV29-1 - TGCAGCGGGGGGAGGACGTCCTACAATGAGCAGTTCTTC CSGGRTSYNEQFF
TRBJ1-5 - TRBV7-4 - TGTGCCAGCAGCCCTGGGGGTTGGAGCAATCAGCCCCAGCATTTT CASSPGGWSNQPQHF
TRBJ2-1 TRBD2 TRBV9 - TGTGCCAGCAGCCTAACCATGACTAGCGGGAGCTACAATGAGCAGTTCTTC CASSLTMTSGSYNEQFF
TRBJ2-2 TRBD1 TRBV7-2 few TGTGCCAGCAGCTTCACAGGGGGTCACACCGGGGAGCTGTTTTTT CASSFTGGHTGELFF
TRBJ2-5 - TRBV5-1 - TGCGCCAGCAGCTTAGACGGATGGCAAGAGACCCAGTACTTC CASSLDGWQETQYF
TRBJ2-1 TRBD2 TRBV6-1 once TGTGCCAGCAACTCAGGACTAGCGGGTATGGATGAGCAGTTCTTC CASNSGLAGMDEQFF
TRBJ2-1 - TRBV9 - TGTGCCAGCAGCGCGAACGCCCGATCGGATGAGCAGTTCTTC CASSANARSDEQFF
TRBJ2-3 TRBD2 TRBV5-8 few TGTGCCAGCAGCTTTGGACTAGCTGGTAGCACAGATACGCAGTATTTT CASSFGLAGSTDTQYF
TRBJ2-7 - TRBV7-7 few TGTGCTAGCAGCCCCACGGGGGGCGGTTACGAGCAGTACTTC CASSPTGGGYEQYF